These T cell receptor beta chains were read from a single sample in a study of blood T cell repertoires in COVID-19. Generated by immunoSEQ multiplex PCR, the TCRdb table keeps only in-frame clones and is missing some. The sample consists of about 200,000 clones, about 85% of them appearing once. Sequenced: peripheral blood. The receptors come from a person between 70 and 80 years old with COVID-19, enrolled during active disease. The CDR3 runs from the conserved cysteine through the conserved F or W. The order of the fields is V gene, J gene, D gene, clone size, CDR3 DNA, CDR3 protein. The D gene is left open where the match is weak. The listing skips clone size in some rows; elsewhere it reads once, few, many or a size class.

v_gene: TRBV12-5
j_gene: TRBJ2-1
d_gene: TRBD2
abundance: NA
CDR3nt: TGTGCTAGTGGTCCCGGACGGGAGGCTCGGAATGAGCAGTTCTTC
CDR3aa: CASGPGREARNEQFF

v_gene: TRBV9
j_gene: TRBJ1-1
d_gene: TRBD1
abundance: once
CDR3nt: TGTGCCAGCAGCGCCCTCCAGGGGGCCCTCACTGAAGCTTTCTTT
CDR3aa: CASSALQGALTEAFF

v_gene: TRBV7-6
j_gene: TRBJ2-2
d_gene: NA
abundance: NA
CDR3nt: TGTGCCAGCAGCTTCTCTGCGCGGGGGCTCACCGGGGAGCTGTTTTTT
CDR3aa: CASSFSARGLTGELFF

v_gene: TRBV7-9
j_gene: TRBJ1-2
d_gene: NA
abundance: few
CDR3nt: TGTGCCAGCAGCTTAGCGAGCCAGGGCAAGAGGGGCTACACCTTC
CDR3aa: CASSLASQGKRGYTF

v_gene: TRBV3-1/TRBV3-2
j_gene: TRBJ2-7
d_gene: TRBD2
abundance: NA
CDR3nt: TGTGCCAGCCGTCCCGGGACTAGCGTTTCCTACGAGCAGTACTTC
CDR3aa: CASRPGTSVSYEQYF

v_gene: TRBV10-3
j_gene: TRBJ1-2
d_gene: TRBD1
abundance: NA
CDR3nt: TGTGCCATCAGTGGGGGGACAGGGGTTAACACCTTC
CDR3aa: CAISGGTGVNTF

v_gene: TRBV28
j_gene: TRBJ2-7
d_gene: TRBD1
abundance: NA
CDR3nt: TGTGCCAGCAGTTCGACCGGGACAGGGGGCTACGAGCAGTACTTC
CDR3aa: CASSSTGTGGYEQYF

v_gene: TRBV18
j_gene: TRBJ2-1
d_gene: TRBD2
abundance: once
CDR3nt: TGTGCCAGCTCACTCCGTCCAGCGGGAAGCTCCTACAATGAGCAGTTCTTC
CDR3aa: CASSLRPAGSSYNEQFF

v_gene: TRBV5-1
j_gene: TRBJ1-6
d_gene: NA
abundance: NA
CDR3nt: TGCGCCAGCAGCATAAGCGGGTCCTATAATTCACCCCTCCACTTT
CDR3aa: CASSISGSYNSPLHF

v_gene: TRBV6-6
j_gene: TRBJ1-5
d_gene: NA
abundance: NA
CDR3nt: TGTGCCAGCAGTCTAGAGGTGAGGAATCAGCCCCAGCATTTT
CDR3aa: CASSLEVRNQPQHF

v_gene: TRBV2
j_gene: TRBJ2-2
d_gene: NA
abundance: once
CDR3nt: TGTGCCAGCAGAGTTGGGGGGTCCGGGGAGCTGTTTTTT
CDR3aa: CASRVGGSGELFF

v_gene: TRBV7-6
j_gene: TRBJ1-4
d_gene: NA
abundance: NA
CDR3nt: TGTGCCAGCAGCTTAGAAACCGGAAAACTGTTTTTT
CDR3aa: CASSLETGKLFF

v_gene: TRBV5-8
j_gene: TRBJ2-5
d_gene: NA
abundance: NA
CDR3nt: TGTGCCAGCAGCTTGGGGGGCCGCGCGGCGCGGGAGACCCAGTACTTC
CDR3aa: CASSLGGRAARETQYF

v_gene: TRBV29-1
j_gene: TRBJ1-1
d_gene: NA
abundance: NA
CDR3nt: TGCAGCGTAGCTAAGGGGGAGGGAGATCAAGCTTTCTTT
CDR3aa: CSVAKGEGDQAFF

v_gene: TRBV3-1/TRBV3-2
j_gene: TRBJ2-1
d_gene: NA
abundance: NA
CDR3nt: TGTGCCAGCAGCCAAGATCCTAAGAGTTCTGAGTTCTTC
CDR3aa: CASSQDPKSSEFF

v_gene: TRBV6-5
j_gene: TRBJ1-6
d_gene: NA
abundance: few
CDR3nt: TGTGCCAGCAGATTCGAACAGTATAATTCACCCCTCCACTTT
CDR3aa: CASRFEQYNSPLHF

v_gene: TRBV14
j_gene: TRBJ2-7
d_gene: TRBD2
abundance: once
CDR3nt: TGTGCCAGGCACCCGGGACTAGCGGGGGGGCGGTCGTACGAGCAGTACTTC
CDR3aa: CARHPGLAGGRSYEQYF

v_gene: TRBV27
j_gene: TRBJ1-4
d_gene: NA
abundance: NA
CDR3nt: TGTGCCAGCAGTTTTAGAGGGATTGAAAAACTGTTTTTT
CDR3aa: CASSFRGIEKLFF

v_gene: TRBV4-2
j_gene: TRBJ1-1
d_gene: NA
abundance: NA
CDR3nt: TGTGCCAGCAGCCAACTCCTTCGGAACACTGAAGCTTTCTTT
CDR3aa: CASSQLLRNTEAFF

v_gene: TRBV28
j_gene: TRBJ1-3
d_gene: TRBD1
abundance: NA
CDR3nt: TGTGCTGCGTTACCGGGACAGGGGGTGGCCATATATTTT
CDR3aa: CAALPGQGVAIYF

v_gene: TRBV19
j_gene: TRBJ2-4
d_gene: TRBD1
abundance: NA
CDR3nt: TGTGCCAGTAGTATAGGTACAGGGGATTCCAAAAACATTCAGTACTTC
CDR3aa: CASSIGTGDSKNIQYF

v_gene: TRBV5-4
j_gene: TRBJ2-3
d_gene: TRBD2
abundance: NA
CDR3nt: TGTGCCAGCAGCTTGGGGGGACTAGCGGGAGTAACGCAGTATTTT
CDR3aa: CASSLGGLAGVTQYF

v_gene: TRBV7-9
j_gene: TRBJ1-1
d_gene: NA
abundance: NA
CDR3nt: TGTGCCAGCAGCCGCTTTGTTGGACATCGGCTCGCTGAAGCTTTCTTT
CDR3aa: CASSRFVGHRLAEAFF

v_gene: TRBV6-5
j_gene: TRBJ1-1
d_gene: NA
abundance: NA
CDR3nt: TGTGCCAGCACCTCTCGGAACACTGAAGCTTTCTTT
CDR3aa: CASTSRNTEAFF

v_gene: TRBV11-3
j_gene: TRBJ2-1
d_gene: TRBD2
abundance: NA
CDR3nt: TGTGCCAGCAGCCCGGGACTAGCGGGCTACAATGAGCAGTTCTTC
CDR3aa: CASSPGLAGYNEQFF

v_gene: TRBV2
j_gene: TRBJ2-2
d_gene: TRBD1
abundance: NA
CDR3nt: TGTGCCAGCAGTGAATCGAGGGGGAGGACAGGGTACGGCGGGGAGCTGTTTTTT
CDR3aa: CASSESRGRTGYGGELFF

v_gene: TRBV14
j_gene: TRBJ1-2
d_gene: TRBD1
abundance: NA
CDR3nt: TGTGCCAGCAGCCGAGGGGGCCGGTATGGCTACACCTTC
CDR3aa: CASSRGGRYGYTF

v_gene: TRBV28
j_gene: TRBJ1-2
d_gene: TRBD1
abundance: few
CDR3nt: TGTGCCAGCAGGAGATCACAGGGGGGTTTTAACTATGGCTACACCTTC
CDR3aa: CASRRSQGGFNYGYTF

v_gene: TRBV18
j_gene: TRBJ2-3
d_gene: TRBD1
abundance: NA
CDR3nt: TGTGCCAGCTCAGCACGGACAGGGAAAGATACGCAGTATTTT
CDR3aa: CASSARTGKDTQYF

v_gene: TRBV30
j_gene: TRBJ1-1
d_gene: NA
abundance: once
CDR3nt: TGTGCCTGGAGCCTCCGGGGGGGCGGCACTGAAGCTTTCTTT
CDR3aa: CAWSLRGGGTEAFF

v_gene: TRBV5-1
j_gene: TRBJ2-7
d_gene: TRBD2
abundance: NA
CDR3nt: TGCGCCAGCAGCTCCGGGACTAGCGGAGTTCAGGGTGCCTACGAGCAGTACTTC
CDR3aa: CASSSGTSGVQGAYEQYF

v_gene: TRBV29-1
j_gene: TRBJ1-5
d_gene: TRBD1
abundance: few
CDR3nt: TGCAGCGTTGCTGAGGGGGCGAGCAATCAGCCCCAGCATTTT
CDR3aa: CSVAEGASNQPQHF

v_gene: TRBV5-1
j_gene: TRBJ2-2
d_gene: TRBD2
abundance: NA
CDR3nt: TGCGCCAGCAGCTGGGGACTAGCGGGAGGAAAGGCCGGGGAGCTGTTTTTT
CDR3aa: CASSWGLAGGKAGELFF

v_gene: TRBV9
j_gene: TRBJ2-2
d_gene: TRBD1
abundance: NA
CDR3nt: TGTGCCAGCAGCGCACGGCCCCGATCCGACAGGGTTAGCACCGGGGAGCTGTTTTTT
CDR3aa: CASSARPRSDRVSTGELFF

v_gene: TRBV11-2
j_gene: TRBJ1-2
d_gene: TRBD1
abundance: NA
CDR3nt: TGTGCCAGCAGCCCGGGACAGGGATATGGCTACACCTTC
CDR3aa: CASSPGQGYGYTF

v_gene: TRBV19
j_gene: TRBJ1-4
d_gene: TRBD1
abundance: NA
CDR3nt: TGTGCCAGTAGCATCCGGCGGGGACAGGGAGGAGAAAAACTGTTTTTT
CDR3aa: CASSIRRGQGGEKLFF

v_gene: TRBV27
j_gene: TRBJ1-4
d_gene: NA
abundance: NA
CDR3nt: TGTGCCAGCAGTGATATTAGGGGCACGAATGAAAAACTGTTTTTT
CDR3aa: CASSDIRGTNEKLFF

v_gene: TRBV5-4
j_gene: TRBJ1-3
d_gene: TRBD1
abundance: NA
CDR3nt: TGTGCCAGCAGCTCTCGACAGGGGCCTGGAAACACCATATATTTT
CDR3aa: CASSSRQGPGNTIYF

v_gene: TRBV9
j_gene: TRBJ2-1
d_gene: NA
abundance: NA
CDR3nt: TGTGCCAGCAGCGTAATGCAGGGAAACAATGAGCAGTTCTTC
CDR3aa: CASSVMQGNNEQFF

v_gene: TRBV27
j_gene: TRBJ2-1
d_gene: TRBD2
abundance: NA
CDR3nt: TGTGCCAGCCGCCCCGAGGTGGCTAGCGGGAGGGGGGAGCAGTTCTTC
CDR3aa: CASRPEVASGRGEQFF

v_gene: TRBV6-2/TRBV6-3
j_gene: TRBJ2-1
d_gene: TRBD1
abundance: NA
CDR3nt: TGTGCCAGCAGTCCAAGACAGGGTTTGTTCTTC
CDR3aa: CASSPRQGLFF

v_gene: TRBV5-1
j_gene: TRBJ2-7
d_gene: NA
abundance: NA
CDR3nt: TGCGCCAGCAGCTTCAGCAGTGCCCCAGGCGAGCAGTACTTC
CDR3aa: CASSFSSAPGEQYF